The 6 T cell receptor beta chains presented below share a single source sample, sequenced in a study of graft-versus-host responses after intestinal transplantation listed by TCRdb under 2021. In light of the paper, this sample's time point label describes: cells obtained before transplantation from donor or recipient. For these receptors, no antigen is known. The library was generated by the immunoSEQ multiplex PCR assay. TCRdb mirrors the immuneACCESS table, restricted to in-frame sequences. Some clones are absent from its copies; in checked studies, under half trace to an unresolved V gene, and the reason for the others is unknown. The sample table records tens of thousands of clones; approximately 84% of these occur just once. 0.45% to 0.55% of the sample lies in the top ten. Sequences were derived from unstimulated CD4+ T cells sorted from spleen or lymph node cells, sampled before transplant. These receptor sequences come from a human donor who was the organ donor for an intestinal transplant.

The chain carries TRBV7-2 and TRBJ1-3; perhaps TRBD1 as D (5 bases). The germline V gene encodes CDR1 SGHTA and CDR2 FQGNSA. V was clipped by 5 bases and J by 2 bases, with 19 bases between them. The CDR3 length is 17 residues. CDR3 sequence (DNA): TGTGCCAGCAGCCGAAGGGACCGCATCGGGCCTGGAAACACCATATATTTT. The encoded protein is CASSRRDRIGPGNTIYF.

This clone has a handful of counts. The CDR3 DNA reads TGTGCCACCCGACCGGGACAGGGATACAATGAGCAGTTCTTC. Amino acid sequence: CATRPGQGYNEQFF. The rearrangement uses TRBV10-3 and TRBJ2-1; 9 bases map to TRBD1. CDR3 length equals 14 residues. Looked up from germline, CDR1 is ENHRY and CDR2 is SYGVKD. V gave up 10 bases and J gave up 4 bases; unmatched junction bases: 8.

The J gene is TRBJ1-3, the V gene TRBV27; D is uncertain. Trimming took 8 bases from V and 1 from J, leaving 12 bases between them. This CDR3 spans 14 amino acids. Looked up from germline, CDR1 is MNHEY and CDR2 is SMNVEV (reference sequence). The CDR3 is CASRPPGSGNTIYF. CDR3 nucleotides: TGTGCCAGCCGCCCCCCGGGGTCTGGAAACACCATATATTTT.

This rearrangement joins TRBV5-4 to TRBJ2-1, with 10 positions matching TRBD2. Unmatched junction bases numbered 1, after V lost 4 bases and J lost 0 bases. Germline V gene sequence: CDR1 SGHNT, CDR2 YYREEE (reference sequence). CDR3 size: 15 residues. Here the CDR3 DNA reads TGTGCCAGCAGCCTAGCGGGGGCCTCCTACAATGAGCAGTTCTTC. As protein: CASSLAGASYNEQFF. Looking up the rest from reference TRBV5-4 and TRBJ2-1 gives the full variable domain: ETGVTQSPTHLIKTRGQQVTLRCSSQSGHNTVSWYQQALGQGPQFIFQYYREEENGRGNFPPRFSGLQFPNYSSELNVNALELDDSALYLCASSLAGASYNEQFFGPGTRLTVL.

This chain links TRBV20-1 with TRBJ1-2; D is uncertain. The CDR3 extends over 11 amino acids. Between the trimmed V and J ends, which lost 3 bases and 7 bases, there was a span of 9 bases. Germline CDR1 and CDR2: DFQATT and SNEGSKA (reference sequence). As DNA, the CDR3 is TGCAGTGCTAGCGGGCCTAGTGGCTACACCTTC. Its protein product is CSASGPSGYTF.

This clone has a handful of counts. V gene TRBV5-1 combines with J gene TRBJ2-2; D gene uncertain. With 0 bases removed from V and 2 bases from J, the gap between germline ends came to 5 bases. This CDR3 has 14 residues. In germline, CDR1 is SGHRS, CDR2 YFSETQ. Written as DNA, the CDR3 is TGCGCCAGCAGCTTGGCGGACAACACCGGGGAGCTGTTTTTT. Translated, it gives CASSLADNTGELFF. The variable domain in full, with the rest retrieved from reference TRBV5-1 and TRBJ2-2, is KAGVTQTPRYLIKTRGQQVTLSCSPISGHRSVSWYQQTPGQGLQFLFEYFSETQRNKGNFPGRFSGRQFSNSRSEMNVSTLELGDSALYLCASSLADNTGELFFGEGSRLTVL.